The present T cell receptor beta chain was sequenced within a study of T cell changes during pregnancy in multiple sclerosis. Repertoires were generated with immunoSEQ multiplex PCR, while TCRdb's copy carries only in-frame clones and drops some. The repertoire holds approximately 62,000 clones, with 90% to 95% as singletons. Looked up from germline, CDR1 is MGHDK and CDR2 is SYGVNS. The CDR3 spans 16 residues. The V end was cut by 5 bases, the J end by 4 bases, with 20 bases between. A single count supports this clone. The sequence came from a female donor with multiple sclerosis, enrolled in a pregnancy study. The starting material was CD8+ T cells from peripheral blood mononuclear cells, obtained in the second trimester of pregnancy. The V and J genes are TRBV25-1 and TRBJ1-1; the D is unclear. CDR3 amino acids: CASSPLGGSGGTEAFF. The CDR3 nucleotides are TGTGCCAGCAGTCCCCTCGGAGGCTCGGGAGGCACTGAAGCTTTCTTT. The full variable domain, with the rest looked up from reference TRBV25-1 and TRBJ1-1, is EADIYQTPRYLVIGTGKKITLECSQTMGHDKMYWYQQDPGMELHLIHYSYGVNSTEKGDLSSESTVSRIRTEHFPLTLESARPSHTSQYLCASSPLGGSGGTEAFFGQGTRLTVV.